The present TCR beta chain was sequenced within a study of shared clonotypes between healthy human individuals. V was clipped by 5 bases and J by 1 base, with 5 bases between them. CDR1 and CDR2 from the germline V gene are SGHAT and FQNNGV. CDR3 length: 12 amino acids. Sequenced by immunoSEQ multiplex PCR; TCRdb stores in-frame clones only, minus some. This table has about 1 million clones, roughly 75% appearing once. V and J are TRBV11-2 and TRBJ1-1; D gene unclear. Sequenced input: memory CD4+ T cells sorted from blood. Subset here: CD45RA-negative fraction. This receptor was taken from a man aged 18 to 30 in good health. CDR3 region: CASSITNTEAFF. The CDR3 bases are TGTGCCAGCAGCATAACGAACACTGAAGCTTTCTTT.